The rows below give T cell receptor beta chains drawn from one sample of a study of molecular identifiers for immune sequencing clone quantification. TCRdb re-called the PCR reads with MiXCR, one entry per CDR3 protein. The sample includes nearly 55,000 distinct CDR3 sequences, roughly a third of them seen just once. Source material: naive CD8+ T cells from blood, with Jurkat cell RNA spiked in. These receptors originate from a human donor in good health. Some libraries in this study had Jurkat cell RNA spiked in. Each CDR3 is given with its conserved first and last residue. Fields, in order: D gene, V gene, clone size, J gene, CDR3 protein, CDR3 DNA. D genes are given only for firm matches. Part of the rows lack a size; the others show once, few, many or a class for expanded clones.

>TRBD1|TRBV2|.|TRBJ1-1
CASSEYRQGGNTEAFF
TGTGCCAGCAGTGAATACCGACAGGGTGGAAACACTGAAGCTTTCTTT
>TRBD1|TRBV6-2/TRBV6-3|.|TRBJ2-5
CASRWTGLQETQYF
TGTGCCAGCAGGTGGACAGGCCTCCAAGAGACCCAGTACTTC
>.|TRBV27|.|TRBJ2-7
CASSWAGSYEQYF
TGTGCCAGCAGTTGGGCAGGCTCCTACGAGCAGTACTTC
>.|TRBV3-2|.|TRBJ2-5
CASRPEETQYF
TGTGCCAGCAGGCCGGAAGAGACCCAGTACTTC
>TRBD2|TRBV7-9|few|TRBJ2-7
CASSSAGRDYEQYF
TGTGCCAGCAGTTCAGCGGGGAGGGATTACGAGCAGTACTTC
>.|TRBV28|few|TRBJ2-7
CACRPRSLYEQYF
TGTGCCTGCCGCCCCCGCAGCCTCTACGAGCAGTACTTC
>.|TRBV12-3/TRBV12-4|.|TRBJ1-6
CASGKGGSPLHF
TGTGCCAGCGGAAAGGGGGGGTCACCCCTCCACTTT
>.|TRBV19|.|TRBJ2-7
CASSIVGSSYEQYF
TGTGCCAGTAGTATCGTGGGCAGTTCCTACGAGCAGTACTTC
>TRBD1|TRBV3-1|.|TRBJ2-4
CASSHQQGISQRNIQYF
TGTGCCAGCAGCCACCAACAGGGGATTAGCCAAAGGAACATTCAGTACTTC
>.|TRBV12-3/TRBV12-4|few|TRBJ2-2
CASSIERNTGELFF
TGTGCCAGCAGTATCGAACGGAACACCGGGGAGCTGTTTTTT
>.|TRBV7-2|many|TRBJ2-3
CASSLGGTTSRTDTQYF
TGTGCCAGCAGCTTAGGTGGGACCACTAGCCGCACAGATACGCAGTATTTT
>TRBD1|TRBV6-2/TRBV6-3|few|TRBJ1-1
CASQIDISSARGIGAEAFF
TGTGCCAGCCAGATTGATATTTCTTCGGCCAGGGGGATCGGAGCTGAAGCTTTCTTT
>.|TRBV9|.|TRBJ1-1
CASSVGLSGTGAFF
TGTGCCAGCAGCGTAGGTTTAAGTGGAACTGGAGCTTTCTTT
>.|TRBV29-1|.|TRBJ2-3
CSVVGRESDTQYF
TGCAGCGTTGTGGGCCGGGAATCAGATACGCAGTATTTT
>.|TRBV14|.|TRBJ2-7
CASSQALASGEQYF
TGTGCCAGCAGCCAAGCTCTAGCCTCTGGCGAGCAGTACTTC
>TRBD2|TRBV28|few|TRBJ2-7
CASSLMGLAGARGYEQYF
TGTGCCAGCAGTTTAATGGGACTAGCGGGAGCGCGTGGGTACGAGCAGTACTTC
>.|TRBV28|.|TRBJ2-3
CASSLVTTRTRTDTQNF
TGTGCCAGCAGTTTAGTCACTACCCGGACCCGCACAGATACGCAGAATTTT
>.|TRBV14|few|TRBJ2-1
CASSPGPHSYNEQFF
TGTGCCAGCAGTCCCGGACCGCACTCCTACAATGAGCAGTTCTTC
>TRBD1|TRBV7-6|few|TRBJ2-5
CATTQGAMVHPRETQYF
TGTGCCACTACCCAGGGGGCGATGGTCCACCCAAGGGAGACCCAGTACTTC
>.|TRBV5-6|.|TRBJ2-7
CASSLPRGSEQYF
TGTGCCAGCAGCTTGCCACGGGGGAGCGAGCAGTACTTC
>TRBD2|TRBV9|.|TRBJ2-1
CASSQSGRPYNEQFF
TGTGCCAGCAGCCAGAGCGGGAGACCCTACAATGAGCAGTTCTTC
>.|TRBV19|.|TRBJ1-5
CASTPNGGGNQPQHF
TGTGCCAGTACTCCCAACGGGGGGGGCAATCAGCCCCAGCATTTT
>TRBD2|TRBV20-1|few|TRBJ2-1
CSATGTSNEQFF
TGCAGTGCCACCGGGACTAGTAATGAGCAGTTCTTC
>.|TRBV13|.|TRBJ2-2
CASSELLGGVTGELFF
TGTGCCAGCAGCGAGCTCTTAGGGGGAGTCACCGGGGAGCTGTTTTTT
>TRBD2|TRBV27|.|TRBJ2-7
CASSVGTSGTYEQYF
TGTGCCAGCAGTGTCGGGACTAGCGGGACCTACGAGCAGTACTTC
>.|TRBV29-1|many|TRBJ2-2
CSVAAPNTGELFF
TGCAGCGTCGCCGCCCCGAACACCGGGGAGCTGTTTTTT
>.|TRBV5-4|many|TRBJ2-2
CASSLQGAGELFF
TGTGCCAGCAGCTTACAGGGCGCCGGGGAGCTGTTTTTT
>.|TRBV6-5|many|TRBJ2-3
CASSYFGAPDTQYF
TGTGCCAGCAGTTACTTTGGGGCCCCAGATACGCAGTATTTT
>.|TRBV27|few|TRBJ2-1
CASSRQGTPGKSYNEQFF
TGTGCCAGCAGTAGGCAAGGAACGCCCGGAAAGTCCTACAATGAGCAGTTCTTC